One sample yielded the 18 T cell receptor beta chains listed below, sequenced in a study of siplizumab effects on memory and regulatory T cells. Clones were read by immunoSEQ multiplex PCR, and TCRdb kept only the in-frame ones, dropping some. The data show about 63,000 clones, roughly 80% seen once. The sample was memory CD4+ T cells sorted from blood. These receptors came from a human donor in good health.

The V and J genes are TRBV12-5 and TRBJ2-1; 8 bases are shared with TRBD2. CDR3 length: 17 residues. V lost 7 bases and J lost 0; bases outside the gene matches: 11. Per germline, CDR1 LGHNT and CDR2 FRNRAP. Written as DNA, the CDR3 is TGTGCTAGTGAACTTTGGGGGAGCGGGAGCTCCTACAATGAGCAGTTCTTC. Translating it yields CASELWGSGSSYNEQFF. Combining the CDR3 with reference TRBV12-5 and TRBJ2-1 gives the whole variable domain DARVTQTPRHKVTEMGQEVTMRCQPILGHNTVFWYRQTMMQGLELLAYFRNRAPLDDSGMPKDRFSAEMPDATLATLKIQPSEPRDSAVYFCASELWGSGSSYNEQFFGPGTRLTVL.

J is TRBJ2-5 and V is TRBV7-9; D might be TRBD1 (5 bases). Germline CDR1 reads SEHNR; CDR2 reads FQNEAQ (reference sequence). The CDR3 has 14 amino acids. V was shortened by 2 bases and J by 3 bases, with 10 bases between the two germline ends. Here the CDR3 reads CASSLQSGKETQYF. The CDR3 DNA reads TGTGCCAGCAGCTTACAGTCAGGGAAAGAGACCCAGTACTTC.

The chain employs TRBV9 and TRBJ2-3; TRBD2 aligns across 9 bases. CDR3 length: 14 residues. V was clipped by 4 bases and J by 5 bases; unmatched bases: 5. Looked up from germline, CDR1 is SGDLS and CDR2 is YYNGEE. Here the CDR3 DNA reads TGTGCCAGCAGCCTCGGGACTAGCTTAGATACGCAGTATTTT. Residues: CASSLGTSLDTQYF.

The chain couples TRBV5-1 to TRBJ2-3; a weak D match, TRBD1 (6 bases). V lost 0 bases, J lost 7 bases, and 12 bases lay in between. There are 14 residues in the CDR3. Germline lookup yields CDR1 SGHRS and CDR2 YFSETQ. The CDR3 DNA sequence: TGCGCCAGCAGCTTGGGGGGGCTTGCAAATACGCAGTATTTT. The encoded protein is CASSLGGLANTQYF.

This chain joins TRBV14 and TRBJ2-3; D may be TRBD1 or TRBD2 (5 bases each). CDR3 length equals 17 residues. The germline V and J ends were trimmed by 2 bases and 2 bases, with 17 bases remaining between them. Germline CDR1 is SGHDN and CDR2 is FVKESK. The CDR3 reads CASSQPRGGSNTDTQYF. Written as DNA, the CDR3 is TGTGCCAGCAGCCAACCCCGGGGCGGCTCTAACACAGATACGCAGTATTTT. Full variable domain (outside the CDR3, taken from reference TRBV14 and TRBJ2-3): EAGVTQFPSHSVIEKGQTVTLRCDPISGHDNLYWYRRVMGKEIKFLLHFVKESKQDESGMPNNRFLAERTGGTYSTLKVQPAELEDSGVYFCASSQPRGGSNTDTQYFGPGTRLTVL.

The chain recombines TRBV4-2 with TRBJ2-7, with 12 nucleotides matching TRBD2. Germline assignment: CDR1 LGHNA and CDR2 YNFKEQ. The CDR3 extends over 15 amino acids. Unmatched junction bases numbered 4, after V lost 2 bases and J lost 5 bases. The CDR3 DNA sequence: TGTGCCAGCAGCCAAACGACTAGCGGGAGCGACGAGCAGTACTTC. Translating gives CASSQTTSGSDEQYF.

The chain recombines TRBV6-6 with TRBJ1-2; TRBD1 matches at 8 bases. Per germline, CDR1 MNHNY and CDR2 SVGAGI (reference sequence). With 5 bases clipped from V and 6 bases from J, the junction kept 5 bases outside the gene matches. This CDR3 region has 13 residues. As DNA, the CDR3 is TGTGCCAGCAGTGCCGGACAGGGAGATGGCTACACCTTC. Amino acid sequence: CASSAGQGDGYTF.

This clone has just a few counts. This chain connects TRBV29-1 to TRBJ2-1; a possible D gene is TRBD2 (7 bases). This CDR3 contains 11 residues. Germline CDR1 SQVTM, CDR2 ANQGSEA. CDR3 DNA: TGCGTGGGGGGGCACGGGAATGAGCAGTTCTTC. This gives the protein CVGGHGNEQFF.

The chain couples TRBV5-6 to TRBJ1-1; D is ambiguous. Per the germline V gene, CDR1 is SGHDT and CDR2 is YYEEEE. This CDR3 is 13 amino acids long. V lost 0 bases to trimming and J lost 7 bases, with 10 bases between them. The DNA of the CDR3 is TGTGCCAGCAGCTTGGTAATGGGCGGTGAAGCTTTCTTT. Amino acids: CASSLVMGGEAFF. The whole variable domain, remainder taken from reference TRBV5-6 and TRBJ1-1, is DAGVTQSPTHLIKTRGQQVTLRCSPKSGHDTVSWYQQALGQGPQFIFQYYEEEERQRGNFPDRFSGHQFPNYSSELNVNALLLGDSALYLCASSLVMGGEAFFGQGTRLTVV.

This chain connects TRBV10-2 to TRBJ1-5; 8 bases line up with TRBD1. The CDR3 consists of 14 residues. Germline V gives CDR1 WSHSY, CDR2 SAAADI. The V and J ends lost 3 bases and 4 bases, in that order; junction bases with no gene match: 2. This CDR3 reads CASSDRQGNQPQHF. CDR3 bases: TGCGCCAGCAGTGATAGACAGGGGAATCAGCCCCAGCATTTT.

The chain employs TRBV19 and TRBJ2-2; D is possibly TRBD1 (6 bases). Trimming cost V 5 bases and J 5 bases, with 9 bases left between them. CDR3 size: 13 residues. Germline V lookup: CDR1 LNHDA, CDR2 SQIVND (reference sequence). The CDR3 protein is CASSGQGTGELFF. The DNA of the CDR3 is TGTGCCAGTAGTGGTCAGGGGACCGGGGAGCTGTTTTTT.

This clone was recorded only once. In DNA, the CDR3 is TGTGCCACCAGCAGAGCCAGTGAAAAACTGTTTTTT. As protein: CATSRASEKLFF. The chain combines TRBV15 with TRBJ1-4; no clear D gene. Trimming shortened V by 1 base and J by 7 bases, and 4 bases separated the two germline ends. CDR3 size: 12 residues. Germline CDR1 LNHNV, CDR2 YYDKDF (reference sequence). The whole variable domain, filled in from reference TRBV15 and TRBJ1-4, reads DAMVIQNPRYQVTQFGKPVTLSCSQTLNHNVMYWYQQKSSQAPKLLFHYYDKDFNNEADTPDNFQSRRPNTSFCFLDIRSPGLGDTAMYLCATSRASEKLFFGSGTQLSVL.

The chain recombines TRBV6-5 with TRBJ1-6; maybe TRBD1 (6 bases). Germline V gene data show CDR1 as MNHEY and CDR2 as SVGAGI. CDR3 length equals 14 residues. V shed 5 bases and J shed 9 bases, with 14 bases lying between them. CDR3 amino acids: CASSAGGARSPLHF. The CDR3 bases are TGTGCCAGCAGTGCGGGGGGGGCGCGTTCACCCCTCCACTTT.

The V and J genes are TRBV5-4 and TRBJ1-2; the D is unclear. The CDR3 is 15 amino acids. With 0 bases removed from V and 2 bases from J, the gap between germline ends came to 11 bases. Germline loops: CDR1 SGHNT, CDR2 YYREEE (reference sequence). The CDR3 sequence: CASSLAGGRNYGYTF. The CDR3 bases are TGTGCCAGCAGCTTGGCCGGTGGACGGAACTATGGCTACACCTTC.

This clone was found a few times. This chain joins TRBV5-1 and TRBJ1-2, with TRBD1 as a possible D gene (6 bases). The CDR3 extends over 14 amino acids. CDR1 is SGHRS and CDR2 is YFSETQ in the germline V gene. The V end lost 4 bases, the J end lost 8 bases, and 18 bases lay between the germline ends. CDR3 sequence reads: CASSATSTGDGYTF. The CDR3 DNA reads as TGCGCCAGCAGCGCTACTTCGACAGGAGACGGCTACACCTTC.

The chain recombines TRBV19 with TRBJ2-5, with 12 nucleotides matching TRBD2. The V gene end was trimmed by 3 bases and the J gene end by 3 bases; junction bases not matched to a gene: 5. The CDR3 totals 16 residues. Germline CDR1 LNHDA, CDR2 SQIVND (reference sequence). The CDR3 DNA reads TGTGCCAGTAGTATGGTCGGACTAGCGGGGAAAGAGACCCAGTACTTC. Translating gives CASSMVGLAGKETQYF.

This clone was detected only a few times. The chain couples TRBV6-6 to TRBJ1-2; D unclear. CDR1 is MNHNY and CDR2 is SVGAGI in the germline V gene (reference sequence). The CDR3 consists of 14 residues. Between the trimmed V and J ends, which lost 6 bases and 0 bases, there was a span of 11 bases. CDR3 region: CASSSRRTNYGYTF. CDR3 nucleotide sequence: TGTGCCAGCAGCTCACGGCGCACTAACTATGGCTACACCTTC.

The gene calls are TRBV29-1 and TRBJ1-2; 7 positions match TRBD1. CDR3 length equals 13 residues. V gave up 8 bases and J gave up 7 bases; unmatched junction bases: 13. Germline CDR1 is SQVTM and CDR2 is ANQGSEA. CDR3 in DNA: TGCAGCATAGACCCACTGACAGGGATTGGCTACACCTTC. This gives the protein CSIDPLTGIGYTF.